This T cell receptor beta chain was documented in a study of T cells in Graves' hyperthyroidism and ophthalmopathy. Germline V gene lookup returns CDR1 SQVTM and CDR2 ANQGSEA. V lost 3 bases and J lost 6; bases outside the gene matches: 9. The CDR3 loop spans 14 amino acids. The study left out patients who had uncontrolled infection, other autoimmune disease, pregnancy or lactation. RNA transcripts provided the source from which TCR beta CDR3 regions were amplified. TCR CDR3 underwent first-round RT-PCR with the HTBI primer set. TCRdb ran MiXCR on the multiplex PCR reads and lists one entry per CDR3 protein. The sample yields approximately 560,000 distinct CDR3 sequences, 40% to 55% seen once. This clonotype was found many times.

J is TRBJ1-2 and V is TRBV29-1, with 8 bases aligning to TRBD1. This TCR came from a woman under 30 with Graves' hyperthyroidism. The sample taken for sequencing was peripheral blood or thyroid tissue (not recorded which). The CDR3 DNA sequence: TGCAGCGTTGAGCGCGGACAGGGAATGAATGGCTACACCTTC. Protein product: CSVERGQGMNGYTF.